The entry that follows covers one T cell receptor beta chain sequence. As yet, its antigen is unknown. Assay: immunoSEQ multiplex PCR; the TCRdb copy retains only in-frame clones and omits some. Found here are 26,000 or so clones, about four fifths of them singletons; the top ten hold 31%. These data come from a study of lymphopenia after photon versus proton radiotherapy. Study outcomes and limitations: After the lymphocyte nadir, photon-treated repertoires showed oligoclonal expansion, especially of CD8+ Temra cells. Proton therapy kept repertoires fairly stable, unlike photons, which gained effector/memory cells. Authors raise, but do not show, better survival with proton therapy.

The sequencing here drew on peripheral blood, taken from a patient treated with photon-based radiotherapy. The source of this sequence is a man aged 50 to 59 with gastric cancer.

CDR3 DNA sequence: TGCGCCAGCAGTTTGACTAGCGGTGCCACAGATACGCAGTATTTT. Protein product: CASSLTSGATDTQYF. The chain joins TRBV5-1 to TRBJ2-3, with 9 bases lining up with TRBD2. Germline CDR1 SGHRS, CDR2 YFSETQ. The CDR3 loop spans 15 amino acids. With V trimmed by 5 bases and J by 2 bases, 6 bases remained unmatched.